This T cell receptor (beta chain) was sequenced during a study of cytomegalovirus exposure and HLA in healthy donors. The CDR3 extends over 11 amino acids. Germline CDR1 is MGHRA and CDR2 is YSYEKL. V was trimmed by 0 bases and J by 7 bases, leaving 4 bases between them. Sequencing was performed with immunoSEQ multiplex PCR; in TCRdb, only in-frame clones are kept and a portion is missing. The profile shows some 77,000 clones, approximately 94% of them singletons. The genes are TRBV4-1 and TRBJ2-7, with D unclear. The TCR sequence derives from a man between 18 and 29 years old in good health and CMV-seropositive. The sample taken for sequencing was PBMCs. CDR3 sequence reads: CASSQDSEQYF. DNA for the CDR3: TGCGCCAGCAGCCAAGATTCAGAGCAGTACTTC.